The clone carrying this T cell receptor (beta chain) was seen many times. The data stem from a study of CD8 T cells in ankylosing spondylitis. With 3 bases removed from V and 12 bases from J, the gap between germline ends came to 12 bases. From germline, CDR1 is DFQATT and CDR2 SNEGSKA (reference sequence). The CDR3 is 11 amino acids. TCRdb used MiXCR to reprocess the 5' RACE reads, holding one entry per CDR3 protein. The sample has about 27,000 distinct CDR3 sequences; 7.9% are singletons. This sequence originates from a male donor with ankylosing spondylitis or in good health (not recorded which). The chain couples TRBV20-1 to TRBJ2-4; no firm D call. The source material was blood. The CDR3 spells CSASMDPGQYF. DNA for the CDR3: TGCAGTGCTAGCATGGACCCTGGTCAGTACTTC.